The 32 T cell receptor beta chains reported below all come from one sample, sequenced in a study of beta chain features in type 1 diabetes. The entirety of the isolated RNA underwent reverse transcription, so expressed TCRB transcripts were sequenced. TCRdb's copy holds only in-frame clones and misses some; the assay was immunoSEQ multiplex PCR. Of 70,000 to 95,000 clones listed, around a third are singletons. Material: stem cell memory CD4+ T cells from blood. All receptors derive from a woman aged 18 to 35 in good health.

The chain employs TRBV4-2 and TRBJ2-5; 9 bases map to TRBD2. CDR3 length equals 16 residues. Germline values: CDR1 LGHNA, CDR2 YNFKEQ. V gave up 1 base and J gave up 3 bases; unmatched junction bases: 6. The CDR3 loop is CASSQGRGGGEETQYF. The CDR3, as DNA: TGTGCCAGCAGCCAAGGGAGGGGCGGGGGGGAAGAGACCCAGTACTTC.

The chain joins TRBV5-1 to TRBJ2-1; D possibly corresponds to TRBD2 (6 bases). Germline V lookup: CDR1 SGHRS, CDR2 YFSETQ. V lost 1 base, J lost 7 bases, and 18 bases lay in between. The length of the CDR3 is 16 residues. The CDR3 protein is CASSLNRAQAGNEQFF. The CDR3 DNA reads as TGCGCCAGCAGCTTGAATAGGGCCCAGGCGGGGAATGAGCAGTTCTTC. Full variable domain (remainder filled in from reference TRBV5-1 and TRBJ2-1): KAGVTQTPRYLIKTRGQQVTLSCSPISGHRSVSWYQQTPGQGLQFLFEYFSETQRNKGNFPGRFSGRQFSNSRSEMNVSTLELGDSALYLCASSLNRAQAGNEQFFGPGTRLTVL.

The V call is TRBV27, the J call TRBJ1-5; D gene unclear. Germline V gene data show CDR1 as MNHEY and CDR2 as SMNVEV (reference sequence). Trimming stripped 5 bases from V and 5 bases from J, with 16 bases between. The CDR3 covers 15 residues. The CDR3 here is CASSHSWEGDQPQHF. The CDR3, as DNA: TGTGCCAGCAGTCATTCATGGGAGGGCGATCAGCCCCAGCATTTT.

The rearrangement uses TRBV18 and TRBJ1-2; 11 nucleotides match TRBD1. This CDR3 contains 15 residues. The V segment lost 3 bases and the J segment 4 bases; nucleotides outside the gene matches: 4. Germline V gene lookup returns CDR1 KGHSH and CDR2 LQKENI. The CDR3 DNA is TGTGCCAGCTCACCCCCGGGACAGGGGGGCTATGGCTACACCTTC. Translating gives CASSPPGQGGYGYTF.

CDR3 residues: CASSGQGVKNIQYF. The CDR3, as DNA: TGTGCCAGTAGTGGGCAGGGGGTCAAAAACATTCAGTACTTC. This chain connects TRBV19 to TRBJ2-4, with 7 bases that match TRBD1. V shed 5 bases and J 3 bases; nucleotides not matched to a gene: 4. The germline gives CDR1 LNHDA, CDR2 SQIVND (reference sequence). The CDR3 runs to 14 residues.

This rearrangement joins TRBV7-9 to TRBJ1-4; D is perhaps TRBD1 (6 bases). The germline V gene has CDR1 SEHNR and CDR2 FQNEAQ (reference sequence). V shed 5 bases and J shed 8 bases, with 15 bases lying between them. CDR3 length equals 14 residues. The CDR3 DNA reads TGTGCCAGCAGCGTCGGGACACCCGGGGAAAAACTGTTTTTT. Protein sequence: CASSVGTPGEKLFF.

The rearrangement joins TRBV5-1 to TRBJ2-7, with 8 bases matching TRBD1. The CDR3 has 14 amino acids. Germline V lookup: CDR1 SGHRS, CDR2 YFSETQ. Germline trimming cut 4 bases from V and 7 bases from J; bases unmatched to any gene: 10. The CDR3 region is CASSPGQGLREQYF. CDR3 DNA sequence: TGCGCCAGCAGCCCAGGACAGGGCCTACGGGAGCAGTACTTC.

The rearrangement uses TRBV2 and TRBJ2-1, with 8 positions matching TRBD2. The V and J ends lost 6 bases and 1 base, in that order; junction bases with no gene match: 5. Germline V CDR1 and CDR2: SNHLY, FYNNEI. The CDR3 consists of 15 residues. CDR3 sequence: CASSTREGSYNEQFF. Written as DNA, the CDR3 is TGTGCCAGCAGCACCCGGGAGGGGTCCTACAATGAGCAGTTCTTC.

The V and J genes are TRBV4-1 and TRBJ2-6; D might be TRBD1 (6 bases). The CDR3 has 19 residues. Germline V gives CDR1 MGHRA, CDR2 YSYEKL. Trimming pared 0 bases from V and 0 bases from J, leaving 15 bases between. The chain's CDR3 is CASSQEKGQQSSGANVLTF. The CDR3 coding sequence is TGCGCCAGCAGCCAAGAGAAAGGACAGCAAAGCTCTGGGGCCAACGTCCTGACTTTC.

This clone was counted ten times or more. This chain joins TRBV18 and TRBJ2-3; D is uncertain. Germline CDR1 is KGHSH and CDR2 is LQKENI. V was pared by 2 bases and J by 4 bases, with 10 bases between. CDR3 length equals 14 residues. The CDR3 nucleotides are TGTGCCAGCTCACCAAATTCAGAACCAGATACGCAGTATTTT. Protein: CASSPNSEPDTQYF.

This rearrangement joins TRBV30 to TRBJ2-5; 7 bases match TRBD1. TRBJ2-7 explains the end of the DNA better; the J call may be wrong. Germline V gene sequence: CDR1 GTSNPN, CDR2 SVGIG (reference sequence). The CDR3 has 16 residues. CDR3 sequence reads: CAWSSSGTEFSYEQYF. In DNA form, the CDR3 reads TGTGCCTGGAGTTCATCCGGGACAGAATTTTCCTACGAGCAGTACTTC.

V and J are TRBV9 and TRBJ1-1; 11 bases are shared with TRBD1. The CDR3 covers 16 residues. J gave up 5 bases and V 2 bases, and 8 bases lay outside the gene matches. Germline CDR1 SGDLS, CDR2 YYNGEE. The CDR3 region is CASSVGQGAGRTEAFF. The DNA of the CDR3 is TGTGCCAGCAGCGTCGGACAGGGGGCAGGGCGGACTGAAGCTTTCTTT.

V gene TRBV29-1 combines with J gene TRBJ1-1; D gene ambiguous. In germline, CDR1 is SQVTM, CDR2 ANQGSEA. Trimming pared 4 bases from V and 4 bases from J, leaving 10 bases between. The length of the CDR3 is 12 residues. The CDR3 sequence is CSVANSGTEAFF. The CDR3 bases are TGCAGCGTTGCTAACAGTGGCACTGAAGCTTTCTTT.

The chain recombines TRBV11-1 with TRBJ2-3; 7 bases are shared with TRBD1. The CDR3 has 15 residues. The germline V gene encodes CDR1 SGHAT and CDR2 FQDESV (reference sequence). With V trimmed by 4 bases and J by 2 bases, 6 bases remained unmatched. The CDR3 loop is CASSSDRAFTDTQYF. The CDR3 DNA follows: TGTGCCAGCAGCTCTGACAGGGCCTTCACAGATACGCAGTATTTT.

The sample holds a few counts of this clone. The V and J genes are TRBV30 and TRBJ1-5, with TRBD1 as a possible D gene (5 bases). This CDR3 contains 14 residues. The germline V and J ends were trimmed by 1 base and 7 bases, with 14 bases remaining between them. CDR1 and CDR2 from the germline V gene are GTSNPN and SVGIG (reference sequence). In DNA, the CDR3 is TGTGCCTGGAGTGATGGCCAGGGCCCGCAGCCCCAGCATTTT. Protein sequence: CAWSDGQGPQPQHF.

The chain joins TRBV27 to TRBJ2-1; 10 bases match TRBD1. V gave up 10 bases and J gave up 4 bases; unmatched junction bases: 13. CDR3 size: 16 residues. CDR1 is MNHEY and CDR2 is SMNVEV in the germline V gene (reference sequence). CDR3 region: CATTFPGTGAYNEQFF. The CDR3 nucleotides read TGTGCCACCACCTTTCCGGGGACAGGGGCATACAATGAGCAGTTCTTC.

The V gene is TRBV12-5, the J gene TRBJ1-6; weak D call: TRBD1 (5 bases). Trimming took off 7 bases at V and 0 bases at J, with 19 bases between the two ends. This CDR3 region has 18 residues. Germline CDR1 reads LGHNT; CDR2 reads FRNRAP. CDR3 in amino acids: CASAPLAGPSSYNSPLHF. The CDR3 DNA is TGTGCTAGTGCCCCGCTGGCGGGGCCGAGCTCCTATAATTCACCCCTCCACTTT.

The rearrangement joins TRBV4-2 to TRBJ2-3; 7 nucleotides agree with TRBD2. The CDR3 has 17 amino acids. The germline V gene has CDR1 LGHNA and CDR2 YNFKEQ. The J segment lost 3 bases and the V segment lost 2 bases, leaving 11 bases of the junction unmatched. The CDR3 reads CASSQNEGGLKTDTQYF. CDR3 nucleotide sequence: TGTGCCAGCAGCCAAAACGAGGGAGGGTTAAAAACAGATACGCAGTATTTT.

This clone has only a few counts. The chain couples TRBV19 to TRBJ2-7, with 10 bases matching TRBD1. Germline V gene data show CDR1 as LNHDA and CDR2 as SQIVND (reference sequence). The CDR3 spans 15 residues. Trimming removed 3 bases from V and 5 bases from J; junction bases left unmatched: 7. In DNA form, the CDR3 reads TGTGCCAGTAGTATCGAAGGGACAGGGGTCGACGAGCAGTACTTC. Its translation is CASSIEGTGVDEQYF. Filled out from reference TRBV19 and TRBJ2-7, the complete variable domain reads DGGITQSPKYLFRKEGQNVTLSCEQNLNHDAMYWYRQDPGQGLRLIYYSQIVNDFQKGDIAEGYSVSREKKESFPLTVTSAQKNPTAFYLCASSIEGTGVDEQYFGPGTRLTVT.

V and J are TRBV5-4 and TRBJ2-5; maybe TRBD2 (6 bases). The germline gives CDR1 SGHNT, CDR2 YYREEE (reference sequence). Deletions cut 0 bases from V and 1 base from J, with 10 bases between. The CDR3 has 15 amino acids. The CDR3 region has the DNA TGTGCCAGCAGCTTGGAGTCGGGGGTCCAAGAGACCCAGTACTTC. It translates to CASSLESGVQETQYF.

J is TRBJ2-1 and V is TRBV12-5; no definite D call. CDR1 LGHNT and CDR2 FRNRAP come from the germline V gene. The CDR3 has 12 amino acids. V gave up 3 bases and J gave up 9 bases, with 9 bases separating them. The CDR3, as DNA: TGTGCTAGTGGTTTAAGAGGTACTGAGCAGTTCTTC. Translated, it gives CASGLRGTEQFF.

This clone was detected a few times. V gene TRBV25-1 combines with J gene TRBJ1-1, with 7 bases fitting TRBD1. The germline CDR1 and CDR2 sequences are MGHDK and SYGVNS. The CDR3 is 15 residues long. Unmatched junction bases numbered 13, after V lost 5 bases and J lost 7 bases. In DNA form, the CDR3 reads TGTGCCAGCAGTACCCCGGTGAGAGGGGGCAGTGAAGCTTTCTTT. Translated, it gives CASSTPVRGGSEAFF.

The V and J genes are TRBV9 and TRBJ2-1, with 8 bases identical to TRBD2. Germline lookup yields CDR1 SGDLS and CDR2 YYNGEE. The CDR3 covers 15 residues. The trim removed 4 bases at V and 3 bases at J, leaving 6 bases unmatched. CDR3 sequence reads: CASSRGGGFYNEQFF. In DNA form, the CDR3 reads TGTGCCAGCAGCCGGGGGGGAGGCTTCTACAATGAGCAGTTCTTC.

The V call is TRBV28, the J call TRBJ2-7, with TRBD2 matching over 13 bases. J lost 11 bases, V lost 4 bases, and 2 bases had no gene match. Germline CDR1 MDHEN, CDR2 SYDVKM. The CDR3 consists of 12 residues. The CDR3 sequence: CASSSTSGREYF. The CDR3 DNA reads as TGTGCCAGCAGTTCAACTAGCGGGAGGGAGTACTTC. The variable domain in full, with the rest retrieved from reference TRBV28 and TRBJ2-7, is DVKVTQSSRYLVKRTGEKVFLECVQDMDHENMFWYRQDPGLGLRLIYFSYDVKMKEKGDIPEGYSVSREKKERFSLILESASTNQTSMYLCASSSTSGREYFGPGTRLTVT.

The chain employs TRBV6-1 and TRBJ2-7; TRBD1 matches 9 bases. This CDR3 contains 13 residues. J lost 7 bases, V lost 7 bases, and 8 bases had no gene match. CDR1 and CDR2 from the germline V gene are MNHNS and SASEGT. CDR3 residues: CASNRDRVREQYF. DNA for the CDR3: TGTGCCAGCAATCGGGACAGGGTGAGGGAGCAGTACTTC.

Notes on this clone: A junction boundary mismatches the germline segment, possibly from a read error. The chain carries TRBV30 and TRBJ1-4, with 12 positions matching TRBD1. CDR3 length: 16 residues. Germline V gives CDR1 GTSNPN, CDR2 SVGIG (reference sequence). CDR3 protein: CAWSPPGQGALGKQFF. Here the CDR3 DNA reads TGTGCCTGGAGTCCTCCGGGACAGGGGGCTTTGGGTAAACAGTTTTTT.

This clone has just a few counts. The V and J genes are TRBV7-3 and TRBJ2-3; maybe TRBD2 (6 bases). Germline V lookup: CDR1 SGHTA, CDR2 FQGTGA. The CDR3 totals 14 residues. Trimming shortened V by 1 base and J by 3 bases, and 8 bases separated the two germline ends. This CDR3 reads CASSLNGGTDTQYF. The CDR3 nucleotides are TGTGCCAGCAGCTTAAATGGAGGGACAGATACGCAGTATTTT.

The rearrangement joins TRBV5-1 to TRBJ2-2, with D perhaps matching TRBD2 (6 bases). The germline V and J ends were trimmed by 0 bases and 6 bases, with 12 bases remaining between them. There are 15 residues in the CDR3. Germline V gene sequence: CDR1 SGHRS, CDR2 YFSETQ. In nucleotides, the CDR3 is TGCGCCAGCAGCTTGGGACTAGTGGGAGCCGGGGAGCTGTTTTTT. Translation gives CASSLGLVGAGELFF.

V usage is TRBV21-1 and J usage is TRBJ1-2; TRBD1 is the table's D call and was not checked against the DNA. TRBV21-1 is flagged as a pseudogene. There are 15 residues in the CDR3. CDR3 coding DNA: TGTGCCAGCAGCAAGCACAGGGGGCCTAACTATGGCTACACCTTC. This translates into CASSKHRGPNYGYTF.

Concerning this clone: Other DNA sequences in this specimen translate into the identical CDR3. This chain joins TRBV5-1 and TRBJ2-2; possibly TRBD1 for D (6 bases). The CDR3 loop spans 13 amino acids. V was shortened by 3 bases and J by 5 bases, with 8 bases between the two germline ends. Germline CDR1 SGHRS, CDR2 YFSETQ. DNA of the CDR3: TGCGCCAGCAGCTCTCAGGGGACCGGGGAGCTGTTTTTT. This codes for CASSSQGTGELFF. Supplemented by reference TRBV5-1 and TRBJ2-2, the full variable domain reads KAGVTQTPRYLIKTRGQQVTLSCSPISGHRSVSWYQQTPGQGLQFLFEYFSETQRNKGNFPGRFSGRQFSNSRSEMNVSTLELGDSALYLCASSSQGTGELFFGEGSRLTVL.

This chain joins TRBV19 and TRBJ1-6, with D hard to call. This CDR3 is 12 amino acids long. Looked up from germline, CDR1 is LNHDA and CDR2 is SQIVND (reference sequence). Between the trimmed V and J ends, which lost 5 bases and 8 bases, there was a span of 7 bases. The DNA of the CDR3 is TGTGCCAGTAGTCCGGGAGATTCACCCCTCCACTTT. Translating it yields CASSPGDSPLHF.

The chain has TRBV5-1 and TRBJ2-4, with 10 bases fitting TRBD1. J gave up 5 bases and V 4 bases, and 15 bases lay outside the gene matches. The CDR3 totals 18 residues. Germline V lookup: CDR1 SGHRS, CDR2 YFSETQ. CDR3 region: CASSLGMRTGGLENIQYF. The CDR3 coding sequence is TGCGCCAGCAGCCTTGGAATGAGGACAGGGGGACTTGAAAACATTCAGTACTTC.